This T cell receptor (beta chain) is drawn from a study of T-cell memory formation after mild COVID-19. The sample holds one count of this clonotype. Its specificity is not known. Whole-study results and caveats: The pre-infection memory compartment contained some responding clones, suggesting cross-reactive memory joined. Contracting CD4+ clones sat mainly in CM and EM; CD8+ in EMRA. Balance between CD4 and CD8 was seen in clones contracting day 15 to 85, and a CD4+ lean was seen in later expanders.

TCRdb re-called the 5' RACE reads through MiXCR, storing one row per CDR3 protein. The sample holds 350,000 or so distinct CDR3 sequences, around 20% seen once. Germline lookup yields CDR1 MNHEY and CDR2 SMNVEV (reference sequence). This CDR3 region has 12 residues. The V and J ends lost 8 bases and 1 base respectively, with 7 bases between them. This TCR was recovered from an adult woman who had mild COVID-19 (a few samples of this study predate the infection). Cell type and time point are not known. Sequencing was performed on PBMCs or a T cell subset sorted from them (not recorded which). J is TRBJ2-3 and V is TRBV27; D not resolved. CDR3 protein: CASARRTDTQYF. Written as DNA, the CDR3 is TGTGCCAGCGCTAGACGCACAGATACGCAGTATTTT.